Listed here are 30 T cell receptor beta chains from one sample, sequenced in a study of cytomegalovirus exposure and HLA in healthy donors. Amplification used 60 Vbeta primers and 13 Jbeta primers. Using immunoSEQ multiplex PCR, the repertoire was profiled, and TCRdb retains in-frame clones only, with some absent. The profile covers some 140,000 clones, with about 9.2% appearing a single time and over 6.5% taken by the ten largest. Sample: PBMCs. The receptors were sampled from a woman between 40 and 55 years old in good health and CMV-seropositive.

With regard to this clone: Other DNA variants within this sample encode the same CDR3. V is TRBV9 and J is TRBJ1-2, with 9 bases that match TRBD1. Germline V CDR1 and CDR2: SGDLS, YYNGEE. V was pared by 2 bases and J by 8 bases, with 10 bases of the junction left unmatched. This CDR3 region has 15 residues. CDR3 residues: CASSVDPGQGGGYTF. The CDR3 bases are TGTGCCAGCAGCGTGGATCCGGGACAGGGCGGGGGCTACACCTTC.

The chain combines TRBV19 with TRBJ1-5; D is undetermined. Per germline, CDR1 LNHDA and CDR2 SQIVND (reference sequence). V lost 3 bases and J 2 bases, leaving 8 bases between the germline ends. The CDR3 loop spans 14 amino acids. The CDR3, as DNA: TGTGCCAGTAGTATCGAGTCCGGCAATCAGCCCCAGCATTTT. Protein sequence: CASSIESGNQPQHF.

This clone was counted a few times. This chain links TRBV6-5 with TRBJ1-2, with TRBD1 matching over 8 bases. This CDR3 has 15 residues. Germline assignment: CDR1 MNHEY and CDR2 SVGAGI. The trim removed 9 bases at V and 4 bases at J, leaving 13 bases unmatched. The CDR3 nucleotides are TGTGCCAGTGGACAGGGATTCGTTAGACCCTATGGCTACACCTTC. Translated, it gives CASGQGFVRPYGYTF.

In its sample, this clone was seen a few times. This chain joins TRBV18 and TRBJ2-5; D is unresolved. CDR3 length equals 12 residues. Between the trimmed V and J ends, which lost 2 bases and 3 bases, there was a span of 4 bases. CDR1 and CDR2 (germline): KGHSH, LQKENI. The CDR3 DNA follows: TGTGCCAGCTCACCAGCGGAAGAGACCCAGTACTTC. Its translation is CASSPAEETQYF.

V gene TRBV5-4 combines with J gene TRBJ2-3; D gene unclear. The ends were cut back, 5 bases at V and 3 bases at J, with 13 bases in the middle. Germline values: CDR1 SGHNT, CDR2 YYREEE (reference sequence). This CDR3 spans 14 amino acids. CDR3 DNA sequence: TGTGCCAGCAGGGCCTGGTCTTGGACAGATACGCAGTATTTT. It is translated as CASRAWSWTDTQYF. The full variable domain, completed using reference TRBV5-4 and TRBJ2-3, is ETGVTQSPTHLIKTRGQQVTLRCSSQSGHNTVSWYQQALGQGPQFIFQYYREEENGRGNFPPRFSGLQFPNYSSELNVNALELDDSALYLCASRAWSWTDTQYFGPGTRLTVL.

This clone showed up just a few times. CDR3 region: CASSARGGFLDYGYTF. CDR3 nucleotides: TGTGCCAGCAGCGCAAGGGGAGGGTTTCTTGACTATGGCTACACCTTC. The chain couples TRBV25-1 to TRBJ1-2; D is possibly TRBD1 (5 bases). Germline V gene sequence: CDR1 MGHDK, CDR2 SYGVNS. V shed 6 bases and J shed 3 bases, with 20 bases lying between them. The CDR3 consists of 16 residues.

This clone was observed a few times. This chain connects TRBV7-9 to TRBJ2-5; 8 bases are shared with TRBD1. After removal of 8 bases from V and 5 bases from J, the junction contained 13 bases not matched to a gene. Germline V gene lookup returns CDR1 SEHNR and CDR2 FQNEAQ (reference sequence). The CDR3 covers 15 residues. The CDR3 loop reads CASGSRGRLTETQYF. CDR3 DNA: TGTGCCAGCGGGTCCAGGGGGCGGCTTACGGAGACCCAGTACTTC.

As to this clone: One end of the junction does not line up with germline, which may come from a read error. V is TRBV6-4 and J is TRBJ1-1; a weak D match, TRBD1 (6 bases). The germline gives CDR1 MRHNA, CDR2 SNTAGT. The CDR3 runs 15 residues. The CDR3 reads CASRDYRVRRTEAFF. CDR3 bases: TGTGCCAGCAGAGACTACAGGGTCCGTAGGACTGAAGCTTTCTTT.

The chain is built from TRBV6-1 and TRBJ2-3; a possible D gene is TRBD2 (5 bases). Germline V CDR1 and CDR2: MNHNS, SASEGT. CDR3 size: 15 residues. Trimming cost V 2 bases and J 1 base, with 10 bases left between them. As DNA, the CDR3 is TGTGCCAGCAGTGAACCTGGACTCGGCACAGATACGCAGTATTTT. Residues: CASSEPGLGTDTQYF.

This chain uses TRBV7-2 with TRBJ1-3; D may be TRBD1 (5 bases). The CDR3 spans 14 residues. Trimming took 3 bases from V and 0 from J, leaving 6 bases between them. Germline V gene lookup returns CDR1 SGHTA and CDR2 FQGNSA. CDR3 sequence: CASSLTVSGNTIYF. The DNA of the CDR3 is TGTGCCAGCAGCTTGACAGTCTCTGGAAACACCATATATTTT.

In this sample, this clone turned up a few times. This sequence joins TRBV6-5 and TRBJ1-2; no firm D call. The CDR3 is made up of 10 amino acids. Per germline, CDR1 MNHEY and CDR2 SVGAGI. V dropped 11 bases and J dropped 6 bases, with 10 bases sitting between them. This CDR3 is CAPRRDGYTF. CDR3 bases: TGTGCCCCCCGCCGCGATGGCTACACCTTC.

The V and J genes are TRBV10-1 and TRBJ2-5, with D possibly TRBD2 on 8 matching bases. Between the trimmed V and J ends, which lost 0 bases and 1 base, there was a span of 12 bases. Germline CDR1 and CDR2: WNHNN and SYGVQD (reference sequence). This CDR3 comprises 16 residues. This CDR3 reads CASSESREGAQETQYF. For the CDR3, the DNA is TGCGCCAGCAGTGAGTCTCGGGAGGGGGCCCAAGAGACCCAGTACTTC.

The chain is built from TRBV9 and TRBJ1-3; TRBD1 aligns across 7 bases. The CDR3 has 17 amino acids. CDR1 and CDR2 from the germline V gene are SGDLS and YYNGEE. Trimming at V came to 3 bases and at J to 0 bases, leaving 9 bases not matched to a gene. CDR3: CASSAIPGQSSGNTIYF. The CDR3, as DNA: TGTGCCAGCAGCGCCATCCCGGGACAGAGCTCTGGAAACACCATATATTTT.

This clone has only a few counts. This CDR3 is also generated by other DNA sequences in the sample. The chain recombines TRBV5-1 with TRBJ1-1, with 7 positions matching TRBD1. CDR3 length equals 13 residues. CDR1 is SGHRS and CDR2 is YFSETQ in the germline V gene. The J segment lost 8 bases and the V segment lost 0 bases, leaving 4 bases of the junction unmatched. CDR3: CASSLEGAGEAFF. The CDR3 DNA reads as TGCGCCAGCAGCTTGGAGGGGGCCGGGGAAGCTTTCTTT.

The gene calls are TRBV11-3 and TRBJ1-6, with D possibly TRBD1 on 5 matching bases. The CDR3 consists of 18 residues. The V end lost 3 bases, the J end lost 0 bases, and 15 bases lay between the germline ends. CDR1 SGHNT and CDR2 YENEEA come from the germline V gene. CDR3 sequence (DNA): TGTGCCAGCAGCTTGGGATTACAGGTGAGCTCCTATAATTCACCCCTCCACTTT. This codes for CASSLGLQVSSYNSPLHF. Filled out from reference TRBV11-3 and TRBJ1-6, the complete variable domain reads EAGVVQSPRYKIIEKKQPVAFWCNPISGHNTLYWYLQNLGQGPELLIRYENEEAVDDSQLPKDRFSAERLKGVDSTLKIQPAELGDSAVYLCASSLGLQVSSYNSPLHFGNGTRLTVT.

This clone was counted a few times. The V call is TRBV4-3, the J call TRBJ1-1; no definite D call. Germline-derived CDR1 and CDR2 are LGHNA and YSLEER. This CDR3 comprises 14 residues. Between the trimmed V and J ends, which lost 4 bases and 3 bases, there was a span of 12 bases. CDR3 sequence (DNA): TGCGCCAGCAGCCGGAAGTCGGAGGACACTGAAGCTTTCTTT. It yields the protein CASSRKSEDTEAFF.

In its sample, this clone was seen a few times. This chain connects TRBV5-1 to TRBJ2-2; 7 bases agree with TRBD1. The CDR3 extends over 16 amino acids. Per germline, CDR1 SGHRS and CDR2 YFSETQ. Losses at the gene ends were 2 bases for V and 1 base for J; bases not matched to a gene: 5. The CDR3 spells CASSFGQVKNTGELFF. As DNA, the CDR3 is TGCGCCAGCAGCTTCGGACAGGTTAAGAACACCGGGGAGCTGTTTTTT.

The V and J genes are TRBV7-6 and TRBJ1-4, with TRBD1 as a possible D gene (5 bases). The CDR3 is made up of 16 amino acids. Per the germline V gene, CDR1 is SGHVS and CDR2 is FNYEAQ. The germline V and J ends were trimmed by 1 base and 0 bases, with 9 bases remaining between them. CDR3 protein: CASSLGLTATNEKLFF. The DNA of the CDR3 is TGTGCCAGCAGCTTAGGGTTGACAGCAACTAATGAAAAACTGTTTTTT.

This clone turned up a few times. V is TRBV7-2 and J is TRBJ2-2, with D perhaps matching TRBD1 (7 bases). Trimming cost V 7 bases and J 7 bases, with 19 bases left between them. Germline V gene sequence: CDR1 SGHTA, CDR2 FQGNSA. The length of the CDR3 is 15 residues. CDR3 sequence (DNA): TGTGCCAGCACCTATCAGGGGGGCACGGGCGGGGAGCTGTTTTTT. Translation gives CASTYQGGTGGELFF.

The V call is TRBV27, the J call TRBJ2-5; no clear D. Germline loops: CDR1 MNHEY, CDR2 SMNVEV (reference sequence). The CDR3 is 15 amino acids. The V gene lost 3 bases and the J gene lost 2 bases, with 13 bases spanning the gap. This CDR3 reads CASSLTLPTQETQYF. The CDR3 DNA reads as TGTGCCAGCAGTTTGACTCTACCAACTCAAGAGACCCAGTACTTC.

This clone was seen only a few times. V and J are TRBV6-6 and TRBJ2-7; possibly TRBD1 for D (5 bases). Trimming shortened V by 2 bases and J by 0 bases, and 11 bases separated the two germline ends. CDR3 size: 15 residues. In germline, CDR1 is MNHNY, CDR2 SVGAGI (reference sequence). CDR3 sequence reads: CASSYLGHPSYEQYF. The CDR3 nucleotides read TGTGCCAGCAGTTACCTAGGACATCCCTCCTACGAGCAGTACTTC.

This clone was observed a few times. The rearrangement joins TRBV2 to TRBJ1-2; unclear D gene. With 7 bases removed from V and 7 bases from J, the gap between germline ends came to 7 bases. CDR1 and CDR2 from the germline V gene are SNHLY and FYNNEI. The CDR3 has 10 amino acids. This CDR3 is CASNGVGYTF. CDR3 in DNA: TGTGCCAGCAACGGGGTTGGCTACACCTTC.

The chain carries TRBV7-2 and TRBJ2-2; 8 bases agree with TRBD1. The CDR3 covers 13 residues. Germline V gene lookup returns CDR1 SGHTA and CDR2 FQGNSA. V trimming: 4 bases; J trimming: 6 bases; junction bases outside the gene matches: 1. The CDR3 DNA is TGTGCCAGCAGCTGGGACAGGTCCGGGGAGCTGTTTTTT. Protein: CASSWDRSGELFF.

The CDR3 region is CASSSTVAGTNYNEQFF. The CDR3 region has the DNA TGTGCCAGCAGCTCAACCGTAGCGGGTACCAACTACAATGAGCAGTTCTTC. The V and J genes are TRBV7-2 and TRBJ2-1; 7 bases are shared with TRBD2. CDR1 and CDR2 (germline): SGHTA, FQGNSA. V was pared by 4 bases and J by 3 bases, with 12 bases of the junction left unmatched. The CDR3 extends over 17 amino acids. The full variable domain, in which reference TRBV7-2 and TRBJ2-1 provide the parts outside the CDR3, is GAGVSQSPSNKVTEKGKDVELRCDPISGHTALYWYRQSLGQGLEFLIYFQGNSAPDKSGLPSDRFSAERTGGSVSTLTIQRTQQEDSAVYLCASSSTVAGTNYNEQFFGPGTRLTVL.

This clone was counted a few times. The V and J genes are TRBV29-1 and TRBJ1-1; D unresolved. CDR3 length: 13 residues. V lost 3 bases to trimming and J lost 1 base, with 9 bases between them. Per germline, CDR1 SQVTM and CDR2 ANQGSEA. The CDR3 loop reads CSVERARNTEAFF. As DNA, the CDR3 is TGCAGCGTTGAGAGGGCCAGGAACACTGAAGCTTTCTTT.

V is TRBV6-1 and J is TRBJ2-7, with TRBD1 matching over 12 bases. The CDR3 spans 15 residues. Trimming took 10 bases from V and 3 from J; bases not matched to a gene: 10. In germline, CDR1 is MNHNS, CDR2 SASEGT. In DNA form, the CDR3 reads TGTGCCACCAGGGACAGGGGGCGAGGGGACTACGAGCAGTACTTC. This codes for CATRDRGRGDYEQYF.

In its sample, this clone was seen a few times. The chain has TRBV6-1 and TRBJ1-1; no clear D gene. The CDR3 is 13 residues long. CDR1 is MNHNS and CDR2 is SASEGT in the germline V gene. V was shortened by 1 base and J by 4 bases, with 7 bases between the two germline ends. CDR3 region: CASSEVPGTEAFF. CDR3 bases: TGTGCCAGCAGTGAAGTCCCCGGCACTGAAGCTTTCTTT.

V gene TRBV19 combines with J gene TRBJ1-1; TRBD1 agrees at 7 bases. Germline V gene lookup returns CDR1 LNHDA and CDR2 SQIVND (reference sequence). The CDR3 runs to 15 residues. J gave up 1 base and V 7 bases, and 9 bases lay outside the gene matches. The CDR3 spells CASTPAGTANTEAFF. The CDR3 DNA reads as TGTGCCAGTACCCCAGCCGGGACAGCGAACACTGAAGCTTTCTTT.

This rearrangement joins TRBV10-3 to TRBJ2-5; 8 positions match TRBD1. With 6 bases clipped from V and 3 bases from J, the junction kept 3 bases outside the gene matches. Germline CDR1 is ENHRY and CDR2 is SYGVKD. The CDR3 has 13 residues. CDR3 sequence (DNA): TGTGCCATCAGGGCAGGGGGCGAAGAGACCCAGTACTTC. This translates into CAIRAGGEETQYF.

The rearrangement joins TRBV2 to TRBJ2-1, with 10 bases lining up with TRBD2. This CDR3 region has 16 residues. From germline, CDR1 is SNHLY and CDR2 FYNNEI. V shed 3 bases and J 4 bases; nucleotides not matched to a gene: 6. The CDR3 bases are TGTGCCAGCAGTGAGTTGTTAGCGGGGGGTTACAATGAGCAGTTCTTC. Translation: CASSELLAGGYNEQFF.